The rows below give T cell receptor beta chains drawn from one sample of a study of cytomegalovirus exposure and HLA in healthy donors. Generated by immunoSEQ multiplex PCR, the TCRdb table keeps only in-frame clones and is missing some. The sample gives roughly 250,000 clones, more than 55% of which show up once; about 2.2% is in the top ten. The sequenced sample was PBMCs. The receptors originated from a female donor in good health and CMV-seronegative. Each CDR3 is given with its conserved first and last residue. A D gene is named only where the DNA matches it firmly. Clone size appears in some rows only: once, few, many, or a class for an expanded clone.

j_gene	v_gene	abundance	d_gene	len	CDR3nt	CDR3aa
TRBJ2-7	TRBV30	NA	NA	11	TGTGCCTGGATCGACTACTACGAGCAGTACTTC	CAWIDYYEQYF
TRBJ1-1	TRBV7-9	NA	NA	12	TGTGCCAGCAGCTTAGGAGGGATTGAAGCTTTCTTT	CASSLGGIEAFF
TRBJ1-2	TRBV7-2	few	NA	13	TGTGCCAGCAGCTTAGTTCAGTACTATGGCTACACCTTC	CASSLVQYYGYTF
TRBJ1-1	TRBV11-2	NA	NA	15	TGTGCCAGCAGCTTTTGGGCCGGGGGTCGAACTGAAGCTTTCTTT	CASSFWAGGRTEAFF
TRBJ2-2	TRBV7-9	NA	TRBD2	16	TGTGCCAGCAGCGGTCGACTAGCTCCGAACACCGGGGAGCTGTTTTTT	CASSGRLAPNTGELFF
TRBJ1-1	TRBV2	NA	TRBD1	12	TGTGCCAGCAGTAGGACAGGGCTTGAAGCTTTCTTT	CASSRTGLEAFF
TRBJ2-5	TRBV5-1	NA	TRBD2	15	TGCGCCAGCAGGAACCTAGCGGGAGGGCCAGGGACCCAGTACTTC	CASRNLAGGPGTQYF
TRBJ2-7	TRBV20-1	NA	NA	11	TGCAGTGCTAGAGACCTCTACGAGCAGTACTTC	CSARDLYEQYF
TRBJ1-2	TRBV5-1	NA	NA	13	TGCGCCAGCAGCTTGGACTCCACTTATGGCTACACCTTC	CASSLDSTYGYTF
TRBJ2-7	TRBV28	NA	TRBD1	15	TGTGCCAGCAGTTTTGGGACAGGGGAATCCTACGAGCAGTACTTC	CASSFGTGESYEQYF
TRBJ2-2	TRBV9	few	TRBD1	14	TGTGCCAGCAGCGTTACAGGGGGCCACGGGGAGCTGTTTTTT	CASSVTGGHGELFF
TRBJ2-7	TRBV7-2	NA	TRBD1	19	TGTGCCAGCAGCTTAAACCGGGACAGGGGGCCCGCTAGCTCCTACGAGCAGTACTTC	CASSLNRDRGPASSYEQYF
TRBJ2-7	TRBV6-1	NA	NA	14	TGTGCCAGCAGTGAAGCCCAGGCGCCCTACGAGCAGTACTTC	CASSEAQAPYEQYF
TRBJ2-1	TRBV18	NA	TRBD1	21	TGTGCCAGCTCACCAGGTTTAGGGACAGGGATGTGGACTAGGACCTACAATGAGCAGTTCTTC	CASSPGLGTGMWTRTYNEQFF
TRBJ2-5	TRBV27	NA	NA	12	TGTGCCAGCAGTTTTAGGGGGGAGACCCAGTACTTC	CASSFRGETQYF
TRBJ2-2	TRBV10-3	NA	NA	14	TGTGCCATCAGTAATCAGGAGAACACCGGGGAGCTGTTTTTT	CAISNQENTGELFF
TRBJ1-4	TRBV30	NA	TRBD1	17	TGTGCCTGGATTGGGCGGGGACAGGGTCCGACTAATGAAAAACTGTTTTTT	CAWIGRGQGPTNEKLFF
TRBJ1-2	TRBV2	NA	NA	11	TGTGCCAGCAGTGTCAGGGTTGGCTACACCTTC	CASSVRVGYTF
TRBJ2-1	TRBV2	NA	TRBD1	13	TGTGCCAGCAGTCAGGGGGCATACAATGAGCAGTTCTTC	CASSQGAYNEQFF
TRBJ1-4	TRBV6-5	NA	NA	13	TGTGCCCCCAACCGGTTGGGGAGAGAAAAACTGTTTTTT	CAPNRLGREKLFF
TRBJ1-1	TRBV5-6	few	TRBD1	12	TGTGCCAGCAGCTGGGGGACAGGGGAAGCTTTCTTT	CASSWGTGEAFF
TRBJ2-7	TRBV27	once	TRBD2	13	TGTGCCAGCGCCGCGGGACTAGACTACGAGCAGTACTTC	CASAAGLDYEQYF
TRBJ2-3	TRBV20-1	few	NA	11	TGCAGTGCGAACAGGGAGGATACGCAGTATTTT	CSANREDTQYF
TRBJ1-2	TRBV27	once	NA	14	TGTGCCAGCAGTACCCGTGAGACTAACTATGGCTACACCTTC	CASSTRETNYGYTF
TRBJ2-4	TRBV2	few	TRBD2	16	TGTGCCAGCAGTCCCGGACTAGCGGGAGGCCTAGACATTCAGTACTTC	CASSPGLAGGLDIQYF
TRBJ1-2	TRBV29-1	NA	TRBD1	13	TGCAGCGTTGACCAGACAGGGTCGCGAGGCTACACCTTC	CSVDQTGSRGYTF
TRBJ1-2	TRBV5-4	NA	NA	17	TGTGCCAGCAGCTTTTGGCCCCCTGACAGATCCTCCCTGGGCTACACCTTC	CASSFWPPDRSSLGYTF
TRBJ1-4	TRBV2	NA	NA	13	TGTGCCTTACTACTTAGGGGTGGGGAAAAACTGTTTTTT	CALLLRGGEKLFF
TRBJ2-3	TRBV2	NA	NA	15	TGTGCCAGCAGTGAAAAAGTCCCCCGGGCAGATACGCAGTATTTT	CASSEKVPRADTQYF
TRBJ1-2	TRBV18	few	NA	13	TGTGCCAGCTCACTATCGAAACAGGATGGCTACACCTTC	CASSLSKQDGYTF
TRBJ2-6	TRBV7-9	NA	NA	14	TGTGCCAGCAGCCAATCCTCTGGGGCCAACGTCCTGACTTTC	CASSQSSGANVLTF
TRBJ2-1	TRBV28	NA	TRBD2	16	TGTGCCAGCAGTTTTTTGGCGGGAGGGGTAAGCGATGAGCAGTTCTTC	CASSFLAGGVSDEQFF
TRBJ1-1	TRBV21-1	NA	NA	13	TGTGCCAGCAGTCTTAAGCGGGGACGAGGGGCTTTCTTT	CASSLKRGRGAFF
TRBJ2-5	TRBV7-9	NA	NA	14	TGTGCCAGCAGCTTCGCCGGGACACAGGAGACCCAGTACTTC	CASSFAGTQETQYF
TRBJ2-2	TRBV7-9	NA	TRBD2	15	TGTGCCAGCAGCTTAGGACTAGCCAAGGCCGGGGAGCTGTTTTTT	CASSLGLAKAGELFF
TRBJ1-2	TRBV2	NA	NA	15	TGTGCCAGCAGTGAAGCGCTTCGGCAGGGCTATGGCTACACCTTC	CASSEALRQGYGYTF
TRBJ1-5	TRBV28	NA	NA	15	TGTGCCAGCAGGCCCGAGACAGGCCAGGATCAGCCCCAGCATTTT	CASRPETGQDQPQHF